This T cell receptor (beta chain) emerged from a study of T-cell memory formation after mild COVID-19. Across the whole study: TCR clustering was largely donor specific.

Study-wide results and caveats: The finding that pre-infection memory included some responding clones suggested that cross-reactive memory joined. Day 15 to 85 contractors were CD4/CD8 balanced; later expanders leaned CD4+.

About this clonotype itself: Its target is not known.

TCRdb itself ran the 5' RACE reads through MiXCR, one entry per CDR3 protein. The repertoire holds 100,000 to 130,000 distinct CDR3 sequences, 15% to 20% seen once, with less than 6.5% in the top ten. Germline CDR1 reads SGHTA; CDR2 reads FQGTGA. CDR3 length: 14 amino acids. Between the trimmed V and J ends, which lost 0 bases and 6 bases, there was a span of 10 bases. This receptor was taken from a man in his late teens or twenties who had mild COVID-19 (a few samples of this study predate the infection). Cell type and time point are not known. The V gene is TRBV7-3, the J gene TRBJ2-3; D is unresolved. What was sequenced was PBMCs or a T cell subset sorted from them (not recorded which). In DNA, the CDR3 is TGTGCCAGCAGCTTAACGGTCCGGGCTGATACGCAGTATTTT. Translation: CASSLTVRADTQYF.